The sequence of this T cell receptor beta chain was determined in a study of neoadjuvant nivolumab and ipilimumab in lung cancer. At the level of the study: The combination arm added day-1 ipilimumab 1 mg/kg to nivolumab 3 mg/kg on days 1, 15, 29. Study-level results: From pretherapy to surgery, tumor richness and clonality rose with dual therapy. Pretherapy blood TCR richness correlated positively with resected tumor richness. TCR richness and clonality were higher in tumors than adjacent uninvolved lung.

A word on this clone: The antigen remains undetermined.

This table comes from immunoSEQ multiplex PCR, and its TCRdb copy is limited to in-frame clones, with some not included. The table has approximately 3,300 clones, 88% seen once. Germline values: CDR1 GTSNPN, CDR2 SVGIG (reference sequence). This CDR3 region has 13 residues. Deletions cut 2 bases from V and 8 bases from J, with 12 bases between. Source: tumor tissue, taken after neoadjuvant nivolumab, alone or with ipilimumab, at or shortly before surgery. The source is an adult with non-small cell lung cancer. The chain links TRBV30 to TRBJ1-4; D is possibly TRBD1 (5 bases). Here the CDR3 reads CAWSLQGVEKLFF. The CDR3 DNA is TGTGCCTGGAGTCTCCAGGGTGTGGAAAAACTGTTTTTT.